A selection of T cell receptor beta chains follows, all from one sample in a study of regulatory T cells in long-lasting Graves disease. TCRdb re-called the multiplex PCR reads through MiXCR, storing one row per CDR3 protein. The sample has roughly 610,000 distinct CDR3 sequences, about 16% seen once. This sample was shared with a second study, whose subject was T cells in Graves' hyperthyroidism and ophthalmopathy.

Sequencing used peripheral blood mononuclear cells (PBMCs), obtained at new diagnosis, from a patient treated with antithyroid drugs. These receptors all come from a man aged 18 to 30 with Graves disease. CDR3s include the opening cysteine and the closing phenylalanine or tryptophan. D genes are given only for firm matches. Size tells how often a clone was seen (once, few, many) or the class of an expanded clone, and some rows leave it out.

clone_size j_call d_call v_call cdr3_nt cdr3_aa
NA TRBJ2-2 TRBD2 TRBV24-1 TGTGCCACCAGTGATCCGCAGCGGGGCAGGCCCGGGGAGCTGTTTTTT CATSDPQRGRPGELFF
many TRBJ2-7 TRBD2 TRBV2 TGTGCCAGCAGGAAAGGGACTAGCGGTTACGAGCAGTACTTC CASRKGTSGYEQYF
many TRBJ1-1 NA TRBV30 TGTGCCGGGGCGGCGATGAACACTGAAGCTTTCTTT CAGAAMNTEAFF
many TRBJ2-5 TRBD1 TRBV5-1 TGCGCCAGCAGCTCCCACGGACAGGGCACGGGGGAGACCCAGTACTTC CASSSHGQGTGETQYF
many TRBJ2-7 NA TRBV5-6 TGTGCCAGCAGCTCCCTAGGCTACGAGCAGTACTTC CASSSLGYEQYF
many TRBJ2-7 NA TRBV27 TGTGCCAGCAGATTACTGACCGGAGGCCGGGCTGTTTCGGAGCAGTACTTC CASRLLTGGRAVSEQYF
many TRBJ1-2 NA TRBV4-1 TGCGCCAGCAGCCAAGGCTGGCCTTACAGGGTGGACTATGGCTACACCTTC CASSQGWPYRVDYGYTF
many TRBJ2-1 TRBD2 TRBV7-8 TGTGCCAGCAGCTTGGGCGGGAGGGATGGAAATGAGCAGTTCTTC CASSLGGRDGNEQFF
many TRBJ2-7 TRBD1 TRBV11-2 TGTGCCAGCAGTGTCCGCGGGACAGGGGACTACGAGCAGTACTTC CASSVRGTGDYEQYF
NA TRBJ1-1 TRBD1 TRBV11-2 TGTGCCAGCAGCGGACGGACAGGGCCATTGGGCACTGAAGCTTTCTTT CASSGRTGPLGTEAFF
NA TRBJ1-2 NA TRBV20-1 TGCAGTTCCGGCTTTGGAGATACCTACGGCTACACCTTC CSSGFGDTYGYTF
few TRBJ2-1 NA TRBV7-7 TGTGCTAGCAGCTTAGTCGCTGGACAGACCTACAATGAGCAGTTCTTC CASSLVAGQTYNEQFF